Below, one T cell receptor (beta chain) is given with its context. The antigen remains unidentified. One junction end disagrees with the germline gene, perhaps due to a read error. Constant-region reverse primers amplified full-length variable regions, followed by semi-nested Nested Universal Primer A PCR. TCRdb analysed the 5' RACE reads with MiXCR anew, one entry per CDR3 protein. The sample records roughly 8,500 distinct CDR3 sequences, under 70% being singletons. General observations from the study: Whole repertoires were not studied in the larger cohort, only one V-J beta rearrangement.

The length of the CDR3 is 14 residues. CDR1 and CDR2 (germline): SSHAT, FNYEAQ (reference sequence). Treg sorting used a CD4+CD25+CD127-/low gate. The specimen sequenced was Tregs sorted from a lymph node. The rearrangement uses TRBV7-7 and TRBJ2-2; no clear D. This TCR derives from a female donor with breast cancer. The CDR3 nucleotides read TGTGCTAGCAGCTTAGTTTCGGGCACCGGGGAGCTGTTTTTT. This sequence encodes CASSLVSGTGELFF.